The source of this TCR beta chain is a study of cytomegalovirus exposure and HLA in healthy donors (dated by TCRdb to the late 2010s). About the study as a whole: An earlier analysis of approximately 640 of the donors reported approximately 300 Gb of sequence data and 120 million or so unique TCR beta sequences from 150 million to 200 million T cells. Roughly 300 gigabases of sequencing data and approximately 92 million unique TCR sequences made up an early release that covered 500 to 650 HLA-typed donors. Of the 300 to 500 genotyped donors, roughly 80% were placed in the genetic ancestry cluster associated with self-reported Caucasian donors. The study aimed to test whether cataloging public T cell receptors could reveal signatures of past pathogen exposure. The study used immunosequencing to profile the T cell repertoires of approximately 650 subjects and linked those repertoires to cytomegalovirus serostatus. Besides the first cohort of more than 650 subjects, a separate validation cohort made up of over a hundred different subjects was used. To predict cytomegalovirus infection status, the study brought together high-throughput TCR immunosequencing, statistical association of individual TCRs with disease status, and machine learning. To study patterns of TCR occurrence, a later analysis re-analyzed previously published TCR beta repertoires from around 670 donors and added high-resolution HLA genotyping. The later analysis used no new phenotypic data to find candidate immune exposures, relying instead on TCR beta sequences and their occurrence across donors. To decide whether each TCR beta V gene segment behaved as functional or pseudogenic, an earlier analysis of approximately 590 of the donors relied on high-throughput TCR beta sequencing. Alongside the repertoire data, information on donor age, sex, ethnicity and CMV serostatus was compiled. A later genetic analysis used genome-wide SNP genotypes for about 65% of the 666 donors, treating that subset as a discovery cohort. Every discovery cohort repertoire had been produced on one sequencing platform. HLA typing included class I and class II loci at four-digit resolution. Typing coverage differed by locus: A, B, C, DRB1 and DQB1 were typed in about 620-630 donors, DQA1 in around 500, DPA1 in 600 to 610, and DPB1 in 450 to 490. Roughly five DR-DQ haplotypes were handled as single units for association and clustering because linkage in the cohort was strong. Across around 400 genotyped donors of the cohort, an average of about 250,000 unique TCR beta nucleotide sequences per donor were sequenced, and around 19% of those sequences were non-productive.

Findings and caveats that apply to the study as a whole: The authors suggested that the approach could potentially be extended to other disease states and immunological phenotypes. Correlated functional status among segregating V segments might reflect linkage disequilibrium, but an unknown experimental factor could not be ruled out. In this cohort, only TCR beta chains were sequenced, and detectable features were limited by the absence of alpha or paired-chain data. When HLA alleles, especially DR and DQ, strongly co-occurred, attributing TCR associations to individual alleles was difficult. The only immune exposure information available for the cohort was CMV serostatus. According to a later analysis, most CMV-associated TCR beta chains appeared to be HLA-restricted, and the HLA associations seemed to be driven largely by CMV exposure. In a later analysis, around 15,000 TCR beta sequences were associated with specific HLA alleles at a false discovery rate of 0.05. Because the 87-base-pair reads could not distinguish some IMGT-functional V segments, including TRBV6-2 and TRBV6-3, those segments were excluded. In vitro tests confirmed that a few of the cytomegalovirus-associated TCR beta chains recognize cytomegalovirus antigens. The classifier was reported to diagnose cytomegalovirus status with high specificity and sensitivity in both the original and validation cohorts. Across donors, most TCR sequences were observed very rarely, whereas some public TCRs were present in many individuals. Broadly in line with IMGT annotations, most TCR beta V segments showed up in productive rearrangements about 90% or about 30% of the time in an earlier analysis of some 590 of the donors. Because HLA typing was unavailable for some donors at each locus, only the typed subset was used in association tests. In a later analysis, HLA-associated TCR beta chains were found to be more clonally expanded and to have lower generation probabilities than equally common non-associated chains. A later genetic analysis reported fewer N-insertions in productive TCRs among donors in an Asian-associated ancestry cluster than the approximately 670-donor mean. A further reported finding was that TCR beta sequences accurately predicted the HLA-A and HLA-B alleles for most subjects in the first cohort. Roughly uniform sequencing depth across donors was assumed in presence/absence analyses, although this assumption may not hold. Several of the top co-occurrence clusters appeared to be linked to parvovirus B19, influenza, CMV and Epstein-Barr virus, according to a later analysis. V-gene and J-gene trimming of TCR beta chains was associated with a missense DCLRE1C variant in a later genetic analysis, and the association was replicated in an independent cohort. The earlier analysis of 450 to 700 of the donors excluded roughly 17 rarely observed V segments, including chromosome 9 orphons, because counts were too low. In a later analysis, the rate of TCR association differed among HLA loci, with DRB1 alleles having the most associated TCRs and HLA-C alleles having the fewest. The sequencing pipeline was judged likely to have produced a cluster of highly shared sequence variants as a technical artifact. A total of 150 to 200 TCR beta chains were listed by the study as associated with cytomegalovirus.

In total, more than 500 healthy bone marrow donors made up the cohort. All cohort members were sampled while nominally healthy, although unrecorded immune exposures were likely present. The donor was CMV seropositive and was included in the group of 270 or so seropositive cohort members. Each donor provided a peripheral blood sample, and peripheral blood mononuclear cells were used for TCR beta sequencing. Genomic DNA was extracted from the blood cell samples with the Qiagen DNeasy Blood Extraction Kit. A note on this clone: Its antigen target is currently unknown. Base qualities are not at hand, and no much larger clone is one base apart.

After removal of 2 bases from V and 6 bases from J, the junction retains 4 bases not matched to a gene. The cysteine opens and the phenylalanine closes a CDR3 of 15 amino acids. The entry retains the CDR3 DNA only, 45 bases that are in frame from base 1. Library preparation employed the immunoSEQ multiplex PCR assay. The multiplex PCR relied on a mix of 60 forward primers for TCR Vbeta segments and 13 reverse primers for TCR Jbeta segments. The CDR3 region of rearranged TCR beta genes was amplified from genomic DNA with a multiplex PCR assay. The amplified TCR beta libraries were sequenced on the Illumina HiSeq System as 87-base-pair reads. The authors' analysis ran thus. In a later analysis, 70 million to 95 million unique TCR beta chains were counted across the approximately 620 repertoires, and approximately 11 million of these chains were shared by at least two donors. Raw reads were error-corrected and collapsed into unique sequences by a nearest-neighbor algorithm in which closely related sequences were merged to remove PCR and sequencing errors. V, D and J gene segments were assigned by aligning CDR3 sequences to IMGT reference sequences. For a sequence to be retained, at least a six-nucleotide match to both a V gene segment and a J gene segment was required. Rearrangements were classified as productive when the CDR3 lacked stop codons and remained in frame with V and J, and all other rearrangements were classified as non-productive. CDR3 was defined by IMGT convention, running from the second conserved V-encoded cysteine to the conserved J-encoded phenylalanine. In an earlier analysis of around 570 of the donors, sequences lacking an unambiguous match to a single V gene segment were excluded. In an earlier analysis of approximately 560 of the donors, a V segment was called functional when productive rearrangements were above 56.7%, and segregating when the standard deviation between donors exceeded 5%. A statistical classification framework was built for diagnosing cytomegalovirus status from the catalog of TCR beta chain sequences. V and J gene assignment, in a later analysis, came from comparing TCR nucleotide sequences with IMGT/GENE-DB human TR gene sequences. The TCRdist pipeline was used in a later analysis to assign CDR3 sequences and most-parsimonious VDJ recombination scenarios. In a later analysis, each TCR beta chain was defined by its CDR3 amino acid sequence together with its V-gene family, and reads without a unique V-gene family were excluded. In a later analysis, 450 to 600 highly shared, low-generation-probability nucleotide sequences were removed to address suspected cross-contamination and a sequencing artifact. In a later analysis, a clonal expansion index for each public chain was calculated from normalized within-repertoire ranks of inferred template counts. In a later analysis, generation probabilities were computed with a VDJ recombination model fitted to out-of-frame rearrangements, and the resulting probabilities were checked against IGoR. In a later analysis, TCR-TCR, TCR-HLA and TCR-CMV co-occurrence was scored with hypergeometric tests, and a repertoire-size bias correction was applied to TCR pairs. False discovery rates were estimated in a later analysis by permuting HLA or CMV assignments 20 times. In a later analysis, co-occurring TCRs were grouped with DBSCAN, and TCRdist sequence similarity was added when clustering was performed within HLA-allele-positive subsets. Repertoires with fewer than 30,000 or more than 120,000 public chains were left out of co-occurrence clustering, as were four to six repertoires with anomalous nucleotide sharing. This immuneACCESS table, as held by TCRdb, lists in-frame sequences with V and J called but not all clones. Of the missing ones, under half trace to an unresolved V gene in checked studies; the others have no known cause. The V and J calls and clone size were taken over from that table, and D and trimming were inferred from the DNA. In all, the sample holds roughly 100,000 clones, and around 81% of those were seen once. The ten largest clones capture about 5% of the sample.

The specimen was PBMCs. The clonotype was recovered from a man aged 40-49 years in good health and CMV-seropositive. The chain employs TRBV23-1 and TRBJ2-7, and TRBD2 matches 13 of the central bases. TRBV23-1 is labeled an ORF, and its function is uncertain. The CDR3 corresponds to CASSQPLAGGAEQYF. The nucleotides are TGCGCCAGCAGTCAACCACTAGCGGGAGGGGCCGAGCAGTACTTC.